This T cell receptor (beta chain) came from a study of T-cell memory formation after mild COVID-19. TCRdb reanalysed the 5' RACE reads using MiXCR and keeps one entry per CDR3 protein. The profile covers 300,000 to 350,000 distinct CDR3 sequences, with 15% to 20% appearing a single time and 20% to 25% taken by the ten largest. V was trimmed by 6 bases and J by 6 bases, leaving 6 bases between them. The CDR3 is made up of 11 amino acids. J is TRBJ2-1 and V is TRBV12-3 or TRBV12-4; D unclear. Sequenced sample: PBMCs or a T cell subset sorted from them (not recorded which). The sequence was obtained from a man younger than 35 who had mild COVID-19 (a few samples of this study predate the infection). Cell type and time point are not known. CDR3 DNA sequence: TGTGCCAGCAGGCTATTCAATGAGCAGTTCTTC. Encoded protein: CASRLFNEQFF.